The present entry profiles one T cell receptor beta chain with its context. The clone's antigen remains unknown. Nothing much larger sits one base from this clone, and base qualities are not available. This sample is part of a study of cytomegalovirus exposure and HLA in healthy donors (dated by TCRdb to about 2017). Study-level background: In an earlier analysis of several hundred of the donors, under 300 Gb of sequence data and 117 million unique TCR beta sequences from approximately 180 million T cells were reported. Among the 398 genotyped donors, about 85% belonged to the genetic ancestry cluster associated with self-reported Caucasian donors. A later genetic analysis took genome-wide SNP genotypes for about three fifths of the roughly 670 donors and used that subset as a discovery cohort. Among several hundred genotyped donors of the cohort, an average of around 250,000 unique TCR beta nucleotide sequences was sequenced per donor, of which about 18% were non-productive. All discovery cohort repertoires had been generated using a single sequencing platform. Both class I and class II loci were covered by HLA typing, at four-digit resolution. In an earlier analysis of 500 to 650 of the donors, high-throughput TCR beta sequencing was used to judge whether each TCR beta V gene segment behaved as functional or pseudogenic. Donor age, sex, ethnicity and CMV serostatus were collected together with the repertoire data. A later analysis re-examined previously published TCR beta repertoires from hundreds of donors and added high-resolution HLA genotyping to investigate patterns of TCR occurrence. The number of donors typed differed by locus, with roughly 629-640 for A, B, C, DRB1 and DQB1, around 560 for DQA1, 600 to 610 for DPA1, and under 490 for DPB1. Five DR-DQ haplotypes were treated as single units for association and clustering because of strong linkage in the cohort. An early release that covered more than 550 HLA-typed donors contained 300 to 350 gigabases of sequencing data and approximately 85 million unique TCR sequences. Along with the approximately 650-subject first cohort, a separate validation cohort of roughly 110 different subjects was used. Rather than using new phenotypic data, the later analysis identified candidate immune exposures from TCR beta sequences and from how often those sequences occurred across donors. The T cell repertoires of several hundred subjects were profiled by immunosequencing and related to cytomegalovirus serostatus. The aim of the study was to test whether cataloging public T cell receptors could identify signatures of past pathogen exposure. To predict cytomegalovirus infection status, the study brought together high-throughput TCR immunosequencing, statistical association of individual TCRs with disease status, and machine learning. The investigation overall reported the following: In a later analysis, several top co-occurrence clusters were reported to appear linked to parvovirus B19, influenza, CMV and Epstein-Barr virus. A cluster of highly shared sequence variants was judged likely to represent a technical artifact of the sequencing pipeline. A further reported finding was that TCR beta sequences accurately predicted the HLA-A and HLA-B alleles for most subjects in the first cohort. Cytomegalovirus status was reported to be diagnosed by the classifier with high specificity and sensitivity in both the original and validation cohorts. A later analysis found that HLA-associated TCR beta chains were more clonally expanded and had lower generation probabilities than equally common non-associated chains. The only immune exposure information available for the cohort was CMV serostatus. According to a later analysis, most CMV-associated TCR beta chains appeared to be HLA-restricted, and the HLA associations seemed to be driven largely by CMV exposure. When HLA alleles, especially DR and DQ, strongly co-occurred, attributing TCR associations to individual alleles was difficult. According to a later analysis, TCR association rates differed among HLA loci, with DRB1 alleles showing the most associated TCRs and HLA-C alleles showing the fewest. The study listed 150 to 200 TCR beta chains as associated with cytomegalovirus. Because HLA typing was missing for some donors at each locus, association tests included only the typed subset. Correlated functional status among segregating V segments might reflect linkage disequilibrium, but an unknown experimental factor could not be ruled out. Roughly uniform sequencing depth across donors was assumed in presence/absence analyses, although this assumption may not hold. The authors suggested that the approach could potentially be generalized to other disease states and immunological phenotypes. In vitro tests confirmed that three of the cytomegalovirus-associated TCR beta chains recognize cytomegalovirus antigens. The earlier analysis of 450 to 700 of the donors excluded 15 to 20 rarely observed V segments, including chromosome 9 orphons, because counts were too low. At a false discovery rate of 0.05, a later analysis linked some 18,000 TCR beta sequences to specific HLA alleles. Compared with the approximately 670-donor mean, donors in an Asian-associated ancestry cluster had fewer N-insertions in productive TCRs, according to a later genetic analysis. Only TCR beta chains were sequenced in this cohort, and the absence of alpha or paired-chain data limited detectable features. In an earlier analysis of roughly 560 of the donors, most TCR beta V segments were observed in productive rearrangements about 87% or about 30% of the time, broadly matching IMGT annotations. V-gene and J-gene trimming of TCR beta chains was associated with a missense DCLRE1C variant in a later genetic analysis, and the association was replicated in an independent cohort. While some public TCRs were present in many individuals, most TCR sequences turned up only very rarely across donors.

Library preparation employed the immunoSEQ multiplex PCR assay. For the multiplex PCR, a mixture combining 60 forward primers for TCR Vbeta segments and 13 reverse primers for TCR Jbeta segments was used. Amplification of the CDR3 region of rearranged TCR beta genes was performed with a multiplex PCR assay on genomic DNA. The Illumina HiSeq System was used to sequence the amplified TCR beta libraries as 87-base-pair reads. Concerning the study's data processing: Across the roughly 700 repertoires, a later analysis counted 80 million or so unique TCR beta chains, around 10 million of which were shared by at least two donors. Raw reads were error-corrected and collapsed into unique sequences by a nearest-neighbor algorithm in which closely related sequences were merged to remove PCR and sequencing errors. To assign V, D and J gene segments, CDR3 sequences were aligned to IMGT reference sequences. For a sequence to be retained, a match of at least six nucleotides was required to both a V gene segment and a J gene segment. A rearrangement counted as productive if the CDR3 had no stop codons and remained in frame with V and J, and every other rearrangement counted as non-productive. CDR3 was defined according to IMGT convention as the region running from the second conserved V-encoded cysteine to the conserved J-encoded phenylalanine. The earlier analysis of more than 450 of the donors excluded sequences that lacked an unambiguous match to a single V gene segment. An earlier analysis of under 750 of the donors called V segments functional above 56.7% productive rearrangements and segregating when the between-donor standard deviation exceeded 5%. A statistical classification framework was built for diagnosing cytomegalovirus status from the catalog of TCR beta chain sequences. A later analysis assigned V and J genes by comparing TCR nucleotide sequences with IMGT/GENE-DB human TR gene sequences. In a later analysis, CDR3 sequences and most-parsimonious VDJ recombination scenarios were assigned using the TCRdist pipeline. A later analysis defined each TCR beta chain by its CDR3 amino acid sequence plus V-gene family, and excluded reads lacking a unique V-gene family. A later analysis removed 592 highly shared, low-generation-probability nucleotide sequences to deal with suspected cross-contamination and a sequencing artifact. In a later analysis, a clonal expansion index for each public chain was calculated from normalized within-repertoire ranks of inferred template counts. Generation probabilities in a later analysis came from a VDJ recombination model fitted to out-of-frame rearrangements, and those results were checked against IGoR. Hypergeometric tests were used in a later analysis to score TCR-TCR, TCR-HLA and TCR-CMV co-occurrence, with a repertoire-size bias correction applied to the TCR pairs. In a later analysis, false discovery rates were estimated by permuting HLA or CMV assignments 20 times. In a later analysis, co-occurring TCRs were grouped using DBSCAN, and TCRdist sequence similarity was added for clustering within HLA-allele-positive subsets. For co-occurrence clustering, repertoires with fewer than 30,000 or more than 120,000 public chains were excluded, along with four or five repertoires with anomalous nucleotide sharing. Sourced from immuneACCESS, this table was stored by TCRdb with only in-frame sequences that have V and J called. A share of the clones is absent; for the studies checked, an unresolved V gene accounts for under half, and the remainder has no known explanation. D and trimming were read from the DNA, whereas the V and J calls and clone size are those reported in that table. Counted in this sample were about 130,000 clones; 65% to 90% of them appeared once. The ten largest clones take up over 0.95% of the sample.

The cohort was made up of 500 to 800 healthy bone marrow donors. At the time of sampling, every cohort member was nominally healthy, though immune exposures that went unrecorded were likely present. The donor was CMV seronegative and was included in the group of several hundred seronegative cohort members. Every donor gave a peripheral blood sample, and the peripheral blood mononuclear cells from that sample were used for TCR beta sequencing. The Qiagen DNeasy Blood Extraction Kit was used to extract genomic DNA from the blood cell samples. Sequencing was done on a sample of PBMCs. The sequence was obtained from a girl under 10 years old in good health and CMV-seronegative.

The DNA sequence is as follows: TGTGCCAGCAGTATGGACAGAGTACAAGAAAAACTGTTTTTT. It codes for CASSMDRVQEKLFF. Recombination linked TRBV6-6 to TRBJ1-4; D gene: possibly TRBD1, on 6 matching bases. The CDR3 measures 14 amino acids from cysteine to phenylalanine. The only DNA kept is the CDR3, 42 bases in frame from the first base. V drops 5 bases and J drops 8 bases, leaving 15 bases in between. Based on the germline V gene (reference sequence), the CDR1 and CDR2 sequences are MNHNY and SVGAGI.